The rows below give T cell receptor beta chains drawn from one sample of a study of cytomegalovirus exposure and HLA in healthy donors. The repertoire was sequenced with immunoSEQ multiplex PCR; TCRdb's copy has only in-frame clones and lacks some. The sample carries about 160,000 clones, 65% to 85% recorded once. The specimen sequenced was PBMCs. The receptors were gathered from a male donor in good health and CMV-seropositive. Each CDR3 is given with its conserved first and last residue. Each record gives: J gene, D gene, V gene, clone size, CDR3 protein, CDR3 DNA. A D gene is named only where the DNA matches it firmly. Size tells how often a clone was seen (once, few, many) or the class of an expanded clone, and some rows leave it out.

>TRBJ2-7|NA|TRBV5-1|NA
CASSESRPSYEQYF
TGCGCCAGCAGCGAATCTAGGCCATCCTACGAGCAGTACTTC
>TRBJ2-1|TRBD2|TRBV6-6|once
CASSPGWGGLDEQFF
TGTGCCAGCAGCCCCGGGTGGGGGGGTTTGGATGAGCAGTTCTTC
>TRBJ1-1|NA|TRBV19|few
CASTKFGLGQMNTEAFF
TGTGCCAGTACTAAGTTTGGATTGGGGCAGATGAACACTGAAGCTTTCTTT
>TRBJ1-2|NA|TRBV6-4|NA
CASSRESTNYGYTF
TGTGCCAGCAGTCGGGAGTCTACTAACTATGGCTACACCTTC
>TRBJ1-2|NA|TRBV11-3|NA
CASSHPMGREGGYTF
TGTGCCAGCAGCCACCCGATGGGCAGGGAAGGTGGCTACACCTTC
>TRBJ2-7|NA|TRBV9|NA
CASSVSVVSGSYEQYF
TGTGCCAGCAGCGTCTCAGTGGTTTCGGGTTCCTACGAGCAGTACTTC
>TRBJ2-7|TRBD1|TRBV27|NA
CASSLRATGKRNEQYF
TGTGCCAGCAGTTTAAGGGCGACAGGGAAGCGTAACGAGCAGTACTTC
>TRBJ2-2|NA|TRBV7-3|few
CASSLISGNTGELFF
TGTGCCAGCAGCTTGATCAGCGGGAACACCGGGGAGCTGTTTTTT
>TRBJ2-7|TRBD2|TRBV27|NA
CASSSRTSGRGYEQYF
TGTGCCAGCAGTTCCCGGACTAGCGGGAGAGGATACGAGCAGTACTTC
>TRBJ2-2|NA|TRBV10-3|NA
CAARSQGSGIGELFF
TGTGCCGCACGAAGCCAGGGTTCAGGGATCGGGGAGCTGTTTTTT
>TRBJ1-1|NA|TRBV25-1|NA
CASSYTGSGTEAFF
TGTGCCAGCAGTTATACAGGGAGTGGCACTGAAGCTTTCTTT
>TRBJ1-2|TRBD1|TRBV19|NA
CASLTGGEGYGYTF
TGTGCCAGCCTAACAGGGGGCGAAGGTTATGGCTACACCTTC
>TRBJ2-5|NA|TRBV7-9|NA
CSSSLGAYQETQYF
TGTTCCAGCAGCTTAGGGGCGTACCAAGAGACCCAGTACTTC
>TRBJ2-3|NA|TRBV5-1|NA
CASSLASLNTQYF
TGCGCCAGCAGCTTGGCGTCCCTAAATACGCAGTATTTT
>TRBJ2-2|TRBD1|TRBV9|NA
CASSVQNRGRDGELFF
TGTGCCAGCAGCGTACAGAACAGGGGGCGAGACGGGGAGCTGTTTTTT
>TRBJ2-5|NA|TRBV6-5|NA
CASSKRRTLKETQYF
TGTGCCAGCAGCAAGAGACGGACTTTGAAAGAGACCCAGTACTTC
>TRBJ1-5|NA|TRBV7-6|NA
CASSLEAGSNQPQHF
TGTGCCAGCAGCTTAGAAGCGGGTAGCAATCAGCCCCAGCATTTT
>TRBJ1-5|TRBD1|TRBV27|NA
CASQRTGISNQPQHF
TGTGCCAGCCAACGGACAGGGATTAGCAATCAGCCCCAGCATTTT
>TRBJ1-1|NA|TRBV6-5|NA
CASSPQRPGYTEAFF
TGTGCCAGCAGTCCCCAGAGGCCTGGGTACACTGAAGCTTTCTTT
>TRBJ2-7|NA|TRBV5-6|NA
CASTRRGLYEQYF
TGTGCCAGCACCCGCAGAGGGCTCTACGAGCAGTACTTC
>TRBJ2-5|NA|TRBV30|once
CAWSVKALAGETQYF
TGTGCCTGGAGTGTCAAAGCTTTGGCGGGAGAGACCCAGTACTTC
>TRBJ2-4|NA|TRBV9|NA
CASSVEVVGVLAKNIQYF
TGTGCCAGCAGCGTAGAGGTCGTAGGGGTGCTAGCCAAAAACATTCAGTACTTC
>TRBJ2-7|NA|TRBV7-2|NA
CASSLVSAGPYEQYF
TGTGCCAGCAGCTTAGTTTCCGCGGGGCCCTACGAGCAGTACTTC
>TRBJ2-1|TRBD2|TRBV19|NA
CASSITSEGNEQFF
TGTGCCAGTAGTATCACTAGCGAGGGAAATGAGCAGTTCTTC
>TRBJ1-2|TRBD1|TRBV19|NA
CASSRDRVAVVLGGYTF
TGTGCCAGTAGTAGGGACAGGGTCGCGGTTGTCCTTGGGGGCTACACCTTC
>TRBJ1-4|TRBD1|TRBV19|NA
CASSIETGVLVDEKLFF
TGTGCCAGTAGTATCGAGACAGGGGTATTGGTGGATGAAAAACTGTTTTTT
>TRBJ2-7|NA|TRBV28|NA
CASSFPGNRYEQYF
TGTGCCAGCAGTTTCCCCGGGAACAGATACGAGCAGTACTTC
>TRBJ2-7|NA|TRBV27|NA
CASGAGTYEQYF
TGTGCCAGCGGGGCAGGCACCTACGAGCAGTACTTC
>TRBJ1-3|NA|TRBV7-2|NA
CVSSPQGASGNTIYF
TGTGTCAGCAGCCCTCAGGGCGCCTCTGGAAACACCATATATTTT
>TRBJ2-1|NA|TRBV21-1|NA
CASSKRPGGRYNEQFF
TGTGCCAGCAGCAAACGGCCGGGGGGCAGGTACAATGAGCAGTTCTTC
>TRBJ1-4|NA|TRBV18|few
CASSPRGGPDEKLFF
TGTGCCAGCTCACCGAGGGGGGGCCCTGACGAAAAACTGTTTTTT
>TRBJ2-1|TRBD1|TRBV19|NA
CASSRNRDRWNEQFF
TGTGCCAGTAGTAGAAACCGGGACAGGTGGAATGAGCAGTTCTTC
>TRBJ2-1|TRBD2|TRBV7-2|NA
CASRAGVGVNEQFF
TGTGCCAGCAGAGCGGGAGTCGGGGTCAATGAGCAGTTCTTC
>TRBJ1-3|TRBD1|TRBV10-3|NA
CAISRQGYSGNTIYF
TGTGCCATCAGTCGACAGGGTTACTCTGGAAACACCATATATTTT
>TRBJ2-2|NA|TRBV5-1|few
CASSEGSGELFF
TGCGCCAGCAGCGAGGGCTCCGGGGAGCTGTTTTTT
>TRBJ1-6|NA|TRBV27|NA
CASSPYDSPLHF
TGTGCCAGCAGCCCCTACGATTCACCCCTCCACTTT
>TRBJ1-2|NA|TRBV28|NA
CASSSGGAGYGYTF
TGTGCCAGCTCCTCCGGGGGGGCAGGATATGGCTACACCTTC
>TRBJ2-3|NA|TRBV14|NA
CASSQDLSVDTQYF
TGTGCCAGCAGCCAAGATTTGAGCGTTGATACGCAGTATTTT
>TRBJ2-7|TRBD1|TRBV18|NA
CASSQPGTGAYEQYF
TGTGCCAGCTCCCAGCCCGGGACAGGCGCCTACGAGCAGTACTTC
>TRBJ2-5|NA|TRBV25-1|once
CASSDSKGGETQYF
TGTGCCAGCAGTGATAGTAAAGGGGGAGAGACCCAGTACTTC
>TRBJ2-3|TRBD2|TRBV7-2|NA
CASSFRAGGRADTQYF
TGTGCCAGCAGCTTCCGCGCGGGAGGGCGTGCAGATACGCAGTATTTT
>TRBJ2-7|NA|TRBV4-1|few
CASSQDSGREQYF
TGCGCCAGCAGCCAAGATTCAGGGCGAGAGCAGTACTTC
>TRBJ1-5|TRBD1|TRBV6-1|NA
CASSEQGINNQPQHF
TGTGCCAGCAGCGAACAGGGGATAAACAATCAGCCCCAGCATTTT
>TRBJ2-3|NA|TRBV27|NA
CATRRGGTDTQYF
TGTGCCACCCGGAGGGGGGGAACAGATACGCAGTATTTT
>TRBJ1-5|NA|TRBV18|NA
CASSPPSRETQHF
TGTGCCAGCTCACCACCGAGTCGGGAGACCCAGCATTTT
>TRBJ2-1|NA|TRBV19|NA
CATSREVGYNEQFF
TGTGCCACCTCCAGGGAGGTAGGCTACAATGAGCAGTTCTTC
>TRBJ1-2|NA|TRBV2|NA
CASSEGGGDYGYTF
TGTGCCAGCAGTGAGGGGGGGGGCGACTATGGCTACACCTTC
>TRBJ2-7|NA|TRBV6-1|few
CASSDAPRGPFVYEQYF
TGTGCCAGCAGTGATGCTCCAAGAGGGCCCTTCGTGTACGAGCAGTACTTC
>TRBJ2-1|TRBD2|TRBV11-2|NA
CASSLGRSGSSYNEQFF
TGTGCCAGCAGCTTAGGGCGAAGCGGGAGTTCCTACAATGAGCAGTTCTTC
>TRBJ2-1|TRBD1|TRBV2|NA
CASRTGPDDEQFF
TGTGCCAGCCGGACAGGGCCGGACGATGAGCAGTTCTTC
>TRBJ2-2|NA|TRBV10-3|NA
CAISETSFEGELFF
TGTGCCATCAGTGAGACGAGCTTCGAGGGGGAGCTGTTTTTT